This TCR beta chain appears in the sequencing data of a study of CD8 T cells in ankylosing spondylitis. Looked up from germline, CDR1 is SGHRS and CDR2 is YFSETQ. The V end lost 4 bases, the J end lost 8 bases, and 13 bases lay between the germline ends. The CDR3 is made up of 13 amino acids. The study's findings and limits: Several of the motif variants were reported before in synovial fluid and blood from reactive arthritis. From matched ankylosing spondylitis synovial fluid, disease-linked clones were reportedly recovered at significantly enriched levels.

Scientists made TCR beta libraries using quantitative 5'-RACE with molecular barcodes. From the 5' RACE reads, TCRdb called clonotypes with MiXCR, one entry per CDR3 protein. The sample has 200,000 to 300,000 distinct CDR3 sequences, approximately 8% seen once. In this sample, this clonotype turned up many times. The antigen is not known. The sequence derives from a female donor with ankylosing spondylitis or in good health (not recorded which). V and J are TRBV5-1 and TRBJ2-1; D unclear. The specimen sequenced was blood, either unsorted or a sorted T cell fraction (not recorded which). This CDR3 is CASSRLPTDEQFF. The CDR3 DNA reads TGCGCCAGCAGCCGATTGCCGACCGATGAGCAGTTCTTC.